The 2 T cell receptor beta chains reported below all come from one sample, sequenced in a study of cytomegalovirus exposure and HLA in healthy donors. 13 Jbeta primers and 60 Vbeta primers were used for the PCR. Sequencing was performed with immunoSEQ multiplex PCR; in TCRdb, only in-frame clones are kept and a portion is missing. The profile shows approximately 150,000 clones, 73% of them singletons. Material for sequencing was PBMCs. These receptors all come from a woman between 18 and 29 years old in good health and CMV-seropositive.

This clone appeared a single time. This sequence joins TRBV19 and TRBJ2-7; D might be TRBD2 (6 bases). Trimming removed 3 bases from V and 1 base from J, with 7 bases in between. CDR1 and CDR2 (germline): LNHDA, SQIVND (reference sequence). The CDR3 extends over 13 amino acids. The CDR3 region has the DNA TGTGCCAGTAGTATTGGAGGGTCCTACGAGCAGTACTTC. Translating it yields CASSIGGSYEQYF. Combining the CDR3 with reference TRBV19 and TRBJ2-7 gives the whole variable domain DGGITQSPKYLFRKEGQNVTLSCEQNLNHDAMYWYRQDPGQGLRLIYYSQIVNDFQKGDIAEGYSVSREKKESFPLTVTSAQKNPTAFYLCASSIGGSYEQYFGPGTRLTVT.

J is TRBJ1-1 and V is TRBV6-6; D is uncertain. CDR3 length: 14 amino acids. Germline assignment: CDR1 MNHNY and CDR2 SVGAGI (reference sequence). Trimming removed 10 bases at V and 0 bases at J, with 15 bases between. CDR3 residues: CATLSGVMNTEAFF. The CDR3 coding sequence is TGTGCCACCCTGTCCGGGGTTATGAACACTGAAGCTTTCTTT.